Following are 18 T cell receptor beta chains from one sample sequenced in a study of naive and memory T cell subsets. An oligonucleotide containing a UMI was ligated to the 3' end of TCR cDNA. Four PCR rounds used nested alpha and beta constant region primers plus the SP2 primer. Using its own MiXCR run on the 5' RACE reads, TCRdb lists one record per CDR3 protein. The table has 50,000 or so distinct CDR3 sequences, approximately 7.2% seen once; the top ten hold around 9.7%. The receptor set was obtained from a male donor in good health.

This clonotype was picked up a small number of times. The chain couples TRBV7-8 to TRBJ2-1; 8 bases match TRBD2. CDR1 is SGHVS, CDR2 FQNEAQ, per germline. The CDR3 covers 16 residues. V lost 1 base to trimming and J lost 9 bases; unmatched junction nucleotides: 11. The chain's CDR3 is CASSLGPRGVPGEQFF. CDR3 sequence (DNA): TGTGCCAGCAGCTTAGGACCGCGGGGGGTTCCCGGTGAGCAGTTCTTC.

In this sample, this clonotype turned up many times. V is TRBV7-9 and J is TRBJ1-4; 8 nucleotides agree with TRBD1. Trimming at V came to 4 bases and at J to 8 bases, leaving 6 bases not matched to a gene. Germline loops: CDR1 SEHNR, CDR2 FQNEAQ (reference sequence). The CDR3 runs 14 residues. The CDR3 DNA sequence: TGTGCCAGCAGCTCTCAGGGGGCAGAGGAAAAACTGTTTTTT. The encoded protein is CASSSQGAEEKLFF. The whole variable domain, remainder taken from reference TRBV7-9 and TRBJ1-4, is DTGVSQNPRHKITKRGQNVTFRCDPISEHNRLYWYRQTLGQGPEFLTYFQNEAQLEKSRLLSDRFSAERPKGSFSTLEIQRTEQGDSAMYLCASSSQGAEEKLFFGSGTQLSVL.

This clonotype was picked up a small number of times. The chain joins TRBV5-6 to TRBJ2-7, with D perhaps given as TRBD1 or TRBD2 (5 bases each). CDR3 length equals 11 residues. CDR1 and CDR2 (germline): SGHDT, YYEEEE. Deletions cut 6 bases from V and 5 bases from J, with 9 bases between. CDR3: CASTWGNEQYF. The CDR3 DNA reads TGTGCCAGCACCTGGGGGAACGAGCAGTACTTC.

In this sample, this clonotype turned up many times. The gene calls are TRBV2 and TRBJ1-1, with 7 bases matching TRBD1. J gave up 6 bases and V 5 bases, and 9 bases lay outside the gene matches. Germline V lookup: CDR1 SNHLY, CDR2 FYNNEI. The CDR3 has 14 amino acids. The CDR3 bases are TGTGCCAGCAGTCGACAGGGTAAGAGGTCTGAAGCTTTCTTT. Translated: CASSRQGKRSEAFF.

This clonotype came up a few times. The CDR3 coding sequence is TGTGCCAGCAGCTTAGGACCAGATACGCAGTATTTT. Encoded protein: CASSLGPDTQYF. The rearrangement links TRBV7-9 to TRBJ2-3; D unclear. Between the trimmed V and J ends, which lost 1 base and 4 bases, there was a span of 3 bases. Per the germline V gene, CDR1 is SEHNR and CDR2 is FQNEAQ (reference sequence). The CDR3 has 12 amino acids.

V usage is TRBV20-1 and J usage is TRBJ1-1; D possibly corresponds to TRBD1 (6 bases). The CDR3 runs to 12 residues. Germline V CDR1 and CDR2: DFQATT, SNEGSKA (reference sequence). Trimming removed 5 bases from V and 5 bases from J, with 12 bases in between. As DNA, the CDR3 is TGCAGTGCTGGGCCAGACAGGACTGAAGCTTTCTTT. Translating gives CSAGPDRTEAFF.

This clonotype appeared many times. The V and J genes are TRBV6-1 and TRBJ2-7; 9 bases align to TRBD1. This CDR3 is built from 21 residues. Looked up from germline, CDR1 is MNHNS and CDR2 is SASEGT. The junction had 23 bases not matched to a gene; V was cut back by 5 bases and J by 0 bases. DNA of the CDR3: TGTGCCAGCAGTCCAAGAGTCGCCGGGACAGGGAAAAAAGAACGCTCCTACGAGCAGTACTTC. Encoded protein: CASSPRVAGTGKKERSYEQYF.

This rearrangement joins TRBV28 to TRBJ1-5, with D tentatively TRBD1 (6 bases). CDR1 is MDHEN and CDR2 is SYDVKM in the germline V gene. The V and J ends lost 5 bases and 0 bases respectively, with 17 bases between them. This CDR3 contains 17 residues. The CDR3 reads CASSPSDSLYSNQPQHF. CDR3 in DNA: TGTGCCAGCAGTCCCTCGGACAGCCTTTATAGCAATCAGCCCCAGCATTTT. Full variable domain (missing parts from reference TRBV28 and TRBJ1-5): DVKVTQSSRYLVKRTGEKVFLECVQDMDHENMFWYRQDPGLGLRLIYFSYDVKMKEKGDIPEGYSVSREKKERFSLILESASTNQTSMYLCASSPSDSLYSNQPQHFGDGTRLSIL.

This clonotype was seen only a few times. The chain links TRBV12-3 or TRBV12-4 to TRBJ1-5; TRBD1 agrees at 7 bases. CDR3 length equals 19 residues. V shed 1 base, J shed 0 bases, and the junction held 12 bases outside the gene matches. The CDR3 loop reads CASSLGYFWDRYSNQPQHF. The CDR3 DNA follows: TGTGCCAGCAGTTTAGGGTATTTTTGGGACAGATATAGCAATCAGCCCCAGCATTTT.

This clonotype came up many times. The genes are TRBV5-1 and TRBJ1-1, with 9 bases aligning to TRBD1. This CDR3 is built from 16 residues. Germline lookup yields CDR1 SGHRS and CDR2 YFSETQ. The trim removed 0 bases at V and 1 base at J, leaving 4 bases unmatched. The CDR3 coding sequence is TGCGCCAGCAGCTTGGCCCGGGACAGGGCGAACACTGAAGCTTTCTTT. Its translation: CASSLARDRANTEAFF.

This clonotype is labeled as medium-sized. The CDR3 coding sequence is TGTGCTAGTGGTTCCACTGTAGGGGCCCGTGGAGACATTCAGTACTTC. Its translation: CASGSTVGARGDIQYF. The chain is built from TRBV12-5 and TRBJ2-4; a possible D gene is TRBD1 (5 bases). This CDR3 has 16 amino acids. Trimming removed 4 bases from V and 8 bases from J, with 21 bases in between. CDR1 and CDR2 from the germline V gene are LGHNT and FRNRAP.

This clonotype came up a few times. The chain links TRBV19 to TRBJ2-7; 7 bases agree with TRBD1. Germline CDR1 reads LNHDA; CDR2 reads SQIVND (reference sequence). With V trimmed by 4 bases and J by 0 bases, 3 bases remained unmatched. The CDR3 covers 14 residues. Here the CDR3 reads CASSTRTGSYEQYF. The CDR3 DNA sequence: TGTGCCAGTAGTACGCGGACAGGCTCCTACGAGCAGTACTTC.

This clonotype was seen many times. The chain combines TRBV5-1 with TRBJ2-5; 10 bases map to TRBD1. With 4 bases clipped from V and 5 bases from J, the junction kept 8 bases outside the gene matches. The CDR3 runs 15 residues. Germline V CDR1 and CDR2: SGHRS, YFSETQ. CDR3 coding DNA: TGCGCCAGCAGCCCGAGACAGGGGGCCGGGGAGACCCAGTACTTC. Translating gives CASSPRQGAGETQYF.

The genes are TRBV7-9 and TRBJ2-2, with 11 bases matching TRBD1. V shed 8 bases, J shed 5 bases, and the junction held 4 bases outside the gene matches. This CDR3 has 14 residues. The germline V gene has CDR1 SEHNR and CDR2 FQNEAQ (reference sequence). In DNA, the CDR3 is TGTGCCAGCGTCGGACAGGGGGCAACCGGGGAGCTGTTTTTT. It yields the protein CASVGQGATGELFF. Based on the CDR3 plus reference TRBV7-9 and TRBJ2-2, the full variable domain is DTGVSQNPRHKITKRGQNVTFRCDPISEHNRLYWYRQTLGQGPEFLTYFQNEAQLEKSRLLSDRFSAERPKGSFSTLEIQRTEQGDSAMYLCASVGQGATGELFFGEGSRLTVL.

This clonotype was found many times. The CDR3 nucleotides are TGCGCCAGCAGCCAAGACAGAACAAAACGGAATGAGAATAATGAAAAACTGTTTTTT. This gives the protein CASSQDRTKRNENNEKLFF. This chain joins TRBV4-1 and TRBJ1-4; D call uncertain. This CDR3 is 19 amino acids long. Trimming stripped 0 bases from V and 4 bases from J, with 21 bases between. CDR1 and CDR2 (germline): MGHRA, YSYEKL.

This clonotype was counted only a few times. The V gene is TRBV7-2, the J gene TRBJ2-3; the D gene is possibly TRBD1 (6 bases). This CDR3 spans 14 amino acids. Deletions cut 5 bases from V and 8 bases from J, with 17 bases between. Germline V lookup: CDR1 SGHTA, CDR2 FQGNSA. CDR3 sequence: CASSGPLKGGTQYF. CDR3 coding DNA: TGTGCCAGCAGCGGCCCCTTAAAAGGGGGTACGCAGTATTTT. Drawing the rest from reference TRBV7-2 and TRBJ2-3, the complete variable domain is GAGVSQSPSNKVTEKGKDVELRCDPISGHTALYWYRQSLGQGLEFLIYFQGNSAPDKSGLPSDRFSAERTGGSVSTLTIQRTQQEDSAVYLCASSGPLKGGTQYFGPGTRLTVL.

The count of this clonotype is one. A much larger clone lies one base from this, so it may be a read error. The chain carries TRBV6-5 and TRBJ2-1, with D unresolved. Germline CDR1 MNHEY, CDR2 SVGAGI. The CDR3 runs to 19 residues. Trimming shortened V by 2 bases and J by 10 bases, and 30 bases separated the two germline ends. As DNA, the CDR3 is TGTGCCAGCAGTTACGGCGCGACCCGGCAGGTAGGTCTTCCGCGGGAGCAGTTCTTC. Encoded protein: CASSYGATRQVGLPREQFF.

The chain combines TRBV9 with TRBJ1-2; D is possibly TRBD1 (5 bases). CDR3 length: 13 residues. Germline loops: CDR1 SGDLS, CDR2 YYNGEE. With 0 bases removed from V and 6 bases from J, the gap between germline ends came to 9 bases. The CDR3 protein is CASSVGQMDGYTF. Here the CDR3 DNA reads TGTGCCAGCAGCGTAGGACAGATGGATGGCTACACCTTC.